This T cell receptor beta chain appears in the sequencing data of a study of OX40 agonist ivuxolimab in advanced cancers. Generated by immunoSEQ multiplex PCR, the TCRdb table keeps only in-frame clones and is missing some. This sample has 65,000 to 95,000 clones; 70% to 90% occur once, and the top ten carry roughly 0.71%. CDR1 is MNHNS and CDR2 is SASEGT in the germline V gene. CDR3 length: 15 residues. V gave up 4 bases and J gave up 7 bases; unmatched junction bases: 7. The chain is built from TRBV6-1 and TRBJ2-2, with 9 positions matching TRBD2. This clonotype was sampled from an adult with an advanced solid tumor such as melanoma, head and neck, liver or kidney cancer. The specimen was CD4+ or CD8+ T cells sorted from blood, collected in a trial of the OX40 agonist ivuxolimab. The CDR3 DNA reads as TGTGCCAGCAGTGCGGGGACTAGCTCAGTCGGGGAGCTGTTTTTT. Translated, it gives CASSAGTSSVGELFF.